The 13 T cell receptor beta chains below were found in one sample sequenced in a study of cytomegalovirus exposure and HLA in healthy donors. The study ran its PCR with 60 Vbeta and 13 Jbeta primers. Profiled with immunoSEQ multiplex PCR; TCRdb holds only in-frame clones, not every one. The sample lists about 250,000 clones; roughly 73% were seen once. The sample comprised PBMCs. The origin of the receptors is a boy younger than 18 in good health and CMV-seronegative.

The chain couples TRBV4-1 to TRBJ1-1, with D uncertain. With 1 base removed from V and 6 bases from J, the gap between germline ends came to 9 bases. This CDR3 has 13 amino acids. Germline V gene data show CDR1 as MGHRA and CDR2 as YSYEKL. This CDR3 is CASSQGRYAEAFF. In nucleotides, the CDR3 is TGCGCCAGCAGCCAAGGGCGGTACGCTGAAGCTTTCTTT.

J is TRBJ1-6 and V is TRBV30, with unresolved D. Germline V gives CDR1 GTSNPN, CDR2 SVGIG (reference sequence). The CDR3 extends over 13 amino acids. V gave up 3 bases and J gave up 5 bases, with 8 bases separating them. As DNA, the CDR3 is TGTGCCTGGAGGGTCCCTAATAATTCACCCCTCCACTTT. This codes for CAWRVPNNSPLHF.

The chain joins TRBV4-1 to TRBJ2-7; 7 bases are shared with TRBD1. CDR1 and CDR2 from the germline V gene are MGHRA and YSYEKL. Trimming took 2 bases from V and 5 from J; bases not matched to a gene: 3. The length of the CDR3 is 13 residues. CDR3 sequence: CASSQQQGDEQYF. The CDR3 nucleotides read TGCGCCAGCAGCCAACAGCAGGGGGACGAGCAGTACTTC.

J is TRBJ1-2 and V is TRBV7-9, with a possible D match to TRBD1 (5 bases). Germline V gene sequence: CDR1 SEHNR, CDR2 FQNEAQ (reference sequence). V lost 1 base and J 4 bases, leaving 10 bases between the germline ends. This CDR3 region has 14 residues. DNA of the CDR3: TGTGCCAGCAGCTTAGGGGGCAACCTCTATGGCTACACCTTC. As protein: CASSLGGNLYGYTF.

This chain connects TRBV18 to TRBJ1-1; D not resolved. The CDR3 consists of 16 residues. Germline V lookup: CDR1 KGHSH, CDR2 LQKENI. V gave up 3 bases and J gave up 0 bases, with 14 bases separating them. The CDR3 reads CASSPTFQVLNTEAFF. The CDR3 DNA reads TGTGCCAGCTCACCCACCTTCCAGGTTTTGAACACTGAAGCTTTCTTT.

The chain is built from TRBV10-1 and TRBJ2-7, with D tentatively TRBD2 (6 bases). Germline-derived CDR1 and CDR2 are WNHNN and SYGVQD (reference sequence). This CDR3 is 15 amino acids long. Trimming took 3 bases from V and 4 from J, leaving 16 bases between them. The CDR3: CASSDVSGDPYEQYF. The CDR3 DNA sequence: TGCGCCAGCAGTGATGTTAGCGGAGACCCGTACGAGCAGTACTTC.

The chain couples TRBV27 to TRBJ2-5, with 12 positions matching TRBD2. After removal of 4 bases from V and 0 bases from J, the junction contained 3 bases not matched to a gene. There are 16 residues in the CDR3. CDR1 is MNHEY and CDR2 is SMNVEV in the germline V gene (reference sequence). The CDR3 DNA follows: TGTGCCAGCAGTTCTAGCGGGGGGGAGTACCAAGAGACCCAGTACTTC. Its protein product is CASSSSGGEYQETQYF.

CDR3 in amino acids: CASSQLAGIGANVLTF. In DNA, the CDR3 is TGTGCCAGCAGCCAACTAGCGGGAATTGGGGCCAACGTCCTGACTTTC. The J gene is TRBJ2-6, the V gene TRBV4-2, with 9 bases identical to TRBD2. Germline CDR1 LGHNA, CDR2 YNFKEQ. Trimming at V came to 2 bases and at J to 3 bases, leaving 2 bases not matched to a gene. The CDR3 contains 16 residues.

The CDR3 region is CASKGQGWEETQYF. CDR3 sequence (DNA): TGTGCCAGCAAAGGACAGGGCTGGGAAGAGACCCAGTACTTC. The chain uses TRBV6-6 and TRBJ2-5, with TRBD1 matching 8 bases. The germline V gene has CDR1 MNHNY and CDR2 SVGAGI (reference sequence). CDR3 size: 14 residues. V lost 7 bases, J lost 3 bases, and 7 bases stayed unmatched.

The chain combines TRBV6-4 with TRBJ2-7, with 9 nucleotides matching TRBD2. There are 13 residues in the CDR3. The germline CDR1 and CDR2 sequences are MRHNA and SNTAGT. J lost 5 bases, V lost 3 bases, and 2 bases had no gene match. The CDR3 bases are TGTGCCAGCAGTGAGCGGGAGGGTGACGAGCAGTACTTC. Translated: CASSEREGDEQYF.

The chain uses TRBV11-3 and TRBJ2-1; D unclear. V was cut by 2 bases and J by 4 bases, with 6 bases left in between. Germline lookup yields CDR1 SGHNT and CDR2 YENEEA. This CDR3 region has 13 residues. CDR3 in amino acids: CASSLNGYNEQFF. The CDR3 DNA reads TGTGCCAGCAGCTTAAACGGTTACAATGAGCAGTTCTTC.

CDR3 region: CASSLLRRNTGELFF. The CDR3 region has the DNA TGTGCCAGCAGCTTATTAAGGAGGAACACCGGGGAGCTGTTTTTT. The V call is TRBV7-8, the J call TRBJ2-2; D gene unclear. CDR3 length equals 15 residues. Germline CDR1 and CDR2: SGHVS and FQNEAQ. V shed 2 bases and J shed 1 base, with 8 bases lying between them.

The rearrangement joins TRBV7-9 to TRBJ1-4; TRBD1 might be the D (6 bases). CDR1 is SEHNR, CDR2 FQNEAQ, per germline (reference sequence). The CDR3 spans 13 residues. V lost 8 bases and J lost 7, with 14 bases in between. CDR3 loop: CASGGRAGEKLFF. The CDR3 nucleotides read TGTGCCAGCGGGGGCAGGGCGGGTGAAAAACTGTTTTTT.